These T cell receptor beta chains were read from a single sample in a study of cytomegalovirus exposure and HLA in healthy donors. Measured with immunoSEQ multiplex PCR; TCRdb has only the in-frame clones, and not every one. In all, the sample yields about 52,000 clones. Sequencing was carried out using PBMCs. Every receptor here comes from a woman aged 60-75 years in good health and CMV-seropositive. CDR3s include the opening cysteine and the closing phenylalanine or tryptophan. Fields, in order: J gene, V gene, D gene, CDR3 protein, CDR3 DNA. The D gene is left open where the match is weak.

J: TRBJ2-2; V: TRBV6-4; D: -; CDR3: CASSEYPDRSNTGELFF; DNA: TGTGCCAGCAGTGAATACCCCGACAGGTCGAACACCGGGGAGCTGTTTTTT
J: TRBJ2-1; V: TRBV5-1; D: TRBD2; CDR3: CASSATFSGTSGRTDNEQFF; DNA: TGCGCCAGCAGCGCTACTTTTTCCGGGACTAGCGGGAGGACCGACAATGAGCAGTTCTTC
J: TRBJ1-1; V: TRBV10-1; D: -; CDR3: CASRDSMNTEAFF; DNA: TGCGCCTCCCGGGATTCCATGAACACTGAAGCTTTCTTT
J: TRBJ2-7; V: TRBV6-5; D: TRBD1; CDR3: CASSRGTGDYEQYF; DNA: TGTGCCAGCAGCCGCGGGACAGGGGATTACGAGCAGTACTTC
J: TRBJ1-1; V: TRBV5-6; D: TRBD1; CDR3: CASSWGGWAGGMNTEAFF; DNA: TGTGCCAGCAGCTGGGGAGGCTGGGCAGGGGGCATGAACACTGAAGCTTTCTTT
J: TRBJ2-2; V: TRBV2; D: -; CDR3: CARQDSHNTGELFF; DNA: TGTGCCAGACAGGACAGCCACAACACCGGGGAGCTGTTTTTT
J: TRBJ2-7; V: TRBV6-6; D: -; CDR3: CASSYGRQDYEQYF; DNA: TGTGCCAGCAGTTACGGGAGACAGGACTACGAGCAGTACTTC
J: TRBJ2-1; V: TRBV18; D: -; CDR3: CASSPSRYNEQFF; DNA: TGTGCCAGCTCACCATCCAGGTACAATGAGCAGTTCTTC
J: TRBJ2-7; V: TRBV5-1; D: TRBD2; CDR3: CASSLGSSGGIYNQYF; DNA: TGCGCCAGCAGCTTGGGGAGTAGCGGGGGGATTTACAATCAGTACTTC
J: TRBJ1-2; V: TRBV7-2; D: -; CDR3: CASSLDSGSYGYTF; DNA: TGTGCCAGCAGCTTAGATTCAGGAAGCTATGGCTACACCTTC
J: TRBJ2-3; V: TRBV10-3; D: -; CDR3: CATNPGIDTQYF; DNA: TGTGCCACAAACCCGGGGATAGATACGCAGTATTTT
J: TRBJ1-1; V: TRBV20-1; D: -; CDR3: CSAVQDIEAFF; DNA: TGCAGTGCTGTACAGGATATTGAAGCTTTCTTT
J: TRBJ1-6; V: TRBV11-3; D: -; CDR3: CASSLGEYNSPLHF; DNA: TGTGCCAGCAGCTTAGGGGAGTATAATTCACCCCTCCACTTT
J: TRBJ1-4; V: TRBV29-1; D: -; CDR3: CSVEEYGTGGEKLFF; DNA: TGCAGCGTTGAAGAATATGGGACCGGGGGTGAAAAACTGTTTTTT
J: TRBJ2-2; V: TRBV28; D: -; CDR3: CASSLQAGELFF; DNA: TGTGCCAGCAGTTTACAGGCCGGGGAGCTGTTTTTT
J: TRBJ2-7; V: TRBV7-7; D: TRBD1; CDR3: CASSLEQGPGYEQYF; DNA: TGTGCTAGCAGCTTAGAACAGGGGCCAGGTTACGAGCAGTACTTC
J: TRBJ2-7; V: TRBV5-1; D: TRBD2; CDR3: CASSQSSGGATYEQYF; DNA: TGCGCCAGCAGCCAAAGTAGCGGGGGGGCTACTTACGAGCAGTACTTC
J: TRBJ2-1; V: TRBV14; D: -; CDR3: CASSARSSGDPYNEQFF; DNA: TGTGCCAGCAGCGCCCGCTCCTCGGGGGATCCCTACAATGAGCAGTTCTTC
J: TRBJ1-2; V: TRBV5-1; D: TRBD1; CDR3: CASSHGQATNYGYTF; DNA: TGCGCCAGCAGCCATGGACAGGCGACTAACTATGGCTACACCTTC
J: TRBJ1-2; V: TRBV6-6; D: -; CDR3: CASSRREGIRGWPF; DNA: TGTGCCAGCAGTCGCCGGGAGGGCATAAGAGGGTGGCCCTTC
J: TRBJ2-7; V: TRBV6-1; D: TRBD1; CDR3: CASSEGAGGGYEQYF; DNA: TGTGCCAGCAGTGAAGGGGCAGGGGGCGGTTACGAGCAGTACTTC
J: TRBJ1-3; V: TRBV7-2; D: TRBD1; CDR3: CASSLQGGRGNTIYF; DNA: TGTGCCAGCAGCCTCCAGGGGGGTCGAGGAAACACCATATATTTT
J: TRBJ2-5; V: TRBV18; D: -; CDR3: CASSPTGSGETQYF; DNA: TGTGCCAGCTCACCGACAGGAAGTGGGGAGACCCAGTACTTC
J: TRBJ1-5; V: TRBV5-5; D: TRBD1; CDR3: CASSRQGDSNQPQHF; DNA: TGTGCCAGCAGCCGACAGGGGGATAGCAATCAGCCCCAGCATTTT
J: TRBJ1-2; V: TRBV5-1; D: -; CDR3: CASRTPAAYGYTF; DNA: TGCGCCAGCAGAACCCCCGCGGCCTATGGCTACACCTTC
J: TRBJ2-3; V: TRBV7-9; D: -; CDR3: CASSLGGSGGTDKQYF; DNA: TGTGCCAGCAGCTTGGGAGGTAGCGGAGGCACAGATAAGCAGTATTTT
J: TRBJ2-7; V: TRBV18; D: TRBD2; CDR3: CASSPAISGGVDEQYF; DNA: TGTGCCAGCTCACCTGCTATTAGCGGGGGGGTGGACGAGCAGTACTTC
J: TRBJ2-7; V: TRBV5-1; D: -; CDR3: CASSLAGPHEQYF; DNA: TGCGCCAGCAGCTTGGCTGGGCCCCACGAGCAGTACTTC
J: TRBJ1-4; V: TRBV9; D: -; CDR3: CASSGPGTGATNEKLFF; DNA: TGTGCCAGCAGCGGACCGGGAACTGGGGCAACTAATGAAAAACTGTTTTTT
J: TRBJ1-1; V: TRBV18; D: -; CDR3: CASSPRAGWEMNTEAFF; DNA: TGTGCCAGCTCACCACGGGCAGGGTGGGAAATGAACACTGAAGCTTTCTTT
J: TRBJ1-5; V: TRBV2; D: -; CDR3: CASSEATSGGYQPQHF; DNA: TGTGCCAGCAGTGAAGCGACGTCAGGAGGGTATCAGCCCCAGCATTTT
J: TRBJ1-6; V: TRBV7-2; D: -; CDR3: CASSLRGGYNSPLHF; DNA: TGTGCCAGCTCCCTGCGGGGTGGGTATAATTCACCCCTCCACTTT
J: TRBJ1-4; V: TRBV9; D: TRBD1; CDR3: CASSGDRVATNEKLFF; DNA: TGTGCCAGCAGCGGGGACAGGGTGGCAACTAATGAAAAACTGTTTTTT
J: TRBJ1-1; V: TRBV7-9; D: TRBD1; CDR3: CASSRVGQVNTEAFF; DNA: TGTGCCAGCAGCCGAGTTGGACAGGTGAACACTGAAGCTTTCTTT
J: TRBJ1-5; V: TRBV28; D: TRBD1; CDR3: CASSFQGANSQPQHF; DNA: TGTGCCAGCAGTTTTCAGGGGGCCAATAGTCAGCCCCAGCATTTT
J: TRBJ2-7; V: TRBV25-1; D: TRBD1; CDR3: CGTGSAYEQYF; DNA: TGTGGGACAGGGAGCGCCTACGAGCAGTACTTC
J: TRBJ2-7; V: TRBV11-2; D: TRBD1; CDR3: CASSFPGRGQHEQYF; DNA: TGTGCCAGCAGCTTCCCCGGCAGGGGGCAACACGAGCAGTACTTC
J: TRBJ2-5; V: TRBV7-9; D: TRBD2; CDR3: CASSRPKGLDRETQYF; DNA: TGTGCCAGCAGCCGCCCAAAAGGACTAGATCGCGAGACCCAGTACTTC
J: TRBJ1-1; V: TRBV5-1; D: -; CDR3: CASSLVAGKNTEAFF; DNA: TGCGCCAGCAGCTTGGTGGCGGGGAAGAACACTGAAGCTTTCTTT
J: TRBJ2-5; V: TRBV4-2; D: -; CDR3: CASSHTLEAGETQYF; DNA: TGTGCCAGCAGCCACACACTAGAGGCCGGGGAGACCCAGTACTTC
J: TRBJ2-5; V: TRBV6-1; D: -; CDR3: CASSEFEGDTLETQYF; DNA: TGTGCCAGCAGTGAATTTGAGGGAGATACACTGGAGACCCAGTACTTC
J: TRBJ2-7; V: TRBV19; D: -; CDR3: CASSIFAAGTYEQYF; DNA: TGTGCCAGTAGTATTTTCGCGGCGGGGACCTACGAGCAGTACTTC
J: TRBJ2-5; V: TRBV20-1; D: -; CDR3: CSAKLQETQYF; DNA: TGCAGTGCTAAACTGCAAGAGACCCAGTACTTC
J: TRBJ1-4; V: TRBV6-1; D: -; CDR3: CASSERRTINEKLFF; DNA: TGTGCCAGCAGTGAACGCCGCACAATCAATGAAAAACTGTTTTTT
J: TRBJ2-7; V: TRBV6-5; D: -; CDR3: CASSLTGSTYEQYF; DNA: TGTGCCAGCAGCCTCACAGGGTCTACCTACGAGCAGTACTTC
J: TRBJ2-7; V: TRBV7-2; D: TRBD2; CDR3: CASSLSGGPGGRTYEQYF; DNA: TGTGCCAGCAGCTTATCCGGCGGGCCGGGGGGGCGAACCTACGAGCAGTACTTC
J: TRBJ1-5; V: TRBV19; D: -; CDR3: CASSISENQPQHF; DNA: TGTGCCAGTAGTATATCAGAAAATCAGCCCCAGCATTTT
J: TRBJ2-7; V: TRBV6-6; D: TRBD1; CDR3: CASQFGQGAEEQYF; DNA: TGTGCCAGCCAATTCGGACAGGGGGCGGAGGAGCAGTACTTC
J: TRBJ2-1; V: TRBV4-3; D: -; CDR3: CASSQERVNEQFF; DNA: TGCGCCAGCAGCCAAGAACGCGTTAATGAGCAGTTCTTC
J: TRBJ2-7; V: TRBV19; D: -; CDR3: CASSTRWGEGGDEQYF; DNA: TGTGCCAGTAGCACTAGGTGGGGGGAAGGAGGCGACGAGCAGTACTTC
J: TRBJ2-3; V: TRBV5-1; D: TRBD1; CDR3: CASSEGQLNTDTQYF; DNA: TGCGCCAGCAGCGAGGGACAGCTTAACACAGATACGCAGTATTTT
J: TRBJ1-4; V: TRBV10-3; D: -; CDR3: CAISGEGEKLFF; DNA: TGTGCCATCAGTGGGGAGGGAGAAAAACTGTTTTTT
J: TRBJ1-5; V: TRBV2; D: -; CDR3: CASTREVAGNQPQHF; DNA: TGTGCCAGCACCAGAGAAGTGGCAGGGAATCAGCCCCAGCATTTT
J: TRBJ1-6; V: TRBV6-5; D: TRBD1; CDR3: CASSSPGQGKNSPLHF; DNA: TGTGCCAGCAGTTCCCCGGGACAGGGGAAAAATTCACCCCTCCACTTT
J: TRBJ2-5; V: TRBV5-1; D: TRBD2; CDR3: CASSPTSGGHFQENQYF; DNA: TGCGCCAGCAGCCCGACTAGCGGGGGACACTTCCAAGAGAACCAGTACTTC
J: TRBJ1-2; V: TRBV29-1; D: -; CDR3: CSGAGAYGYTF; DNA: TGCAGCGGGGCAGGGGCCTATGGCTACACCTTC
J: TRBJ2-5; V: TRBV5-1; D: -; CDR3: CASSSGQETQYF; DNA: TGCGCCAGCAGCTCCGGGCAAGAGACCCAGTACTTC
J: TRBJ1-2; V: TRBV27; D: TRBD1; CDR3: CASRATGGTNYGYTF; DNA: TGTGCCAGCAGAGCCACAGGGGGCACGAACTATGGCTACACCTTC
J: TRBJ1-2; V: TRBV29-1; D: -; CDR3: CSVETGANYGYTF; DNA: TGCAGCGTTGAAACAGGCGCGAACTATGGCTACACCTTC